Listed below are T cell receptor beta chains from one sample, sequenced in a study of T cells in Graves' hyperthyroidism and ophthalmopathy. TCRdb processed the multiplex PCR reads anew with MiXCR; each CDR3 protein has one entry. The sample has a few hundred thousand distinct CDR3 sequences; roughly 46% are singletons. Material: peripheral blood or thyroid tissue (not recorded which). The receptor set was obtained from a woman under 30 with Graves' hyperthyroidism. CDR3s include the opening cysteine and the closing phenylalanine or tryptophan. Each record gives: V gene, clone size, J gene, D gene, CDR3 DNA, CDR3 protein. D genes are given only for firm matches. Expanded clones get a size class; other rows say once, few or many, or leave the size out.

TRBV15	many	TRBJ1-5	NA	TGTGCCACCAGCAGAGATCAGGCGGTCCAGCCCCAGCATTTT	CATSRDQAVQPQHF
TRBV24-1	few	TRBJ1-2	NA	TGTGCCACCAGTGAACCCGGAGACGGGGATCAATATACCTATGGCTACACCTTC	CATSEPGDGDQYTYGYTF
TRBV29-1	few	TRBJ2-5	NA	TGCAGCGTTGAAGGGGGGGCGTGGGAGACCCAGTACTTC	CSVEGGAWETQYF
TRBV29-1	NA	TRBJ1-5	NA	TGCAGCGCCCGAGACGAGGGGGGGCAGCCCCAGCATTTT	CSARDEGGQPQHF
TRBV7-3	NA	TRBJ1-2	TRBD1	TGTGCCAGCAGCTTAACAGGGGGCGTGGATGGCTACACCTTC	CASSLTGGVDGYTF
TRBV7-9	NA	TRBJ1-4	TRBD1	TGTGCCAGCAGCTTACCGGGACAGGGGATCGAAAAACTGTTTTTT	CASSLPGQGIEKLFF
TRBV9	NA	TRBJ1-4	TRBD1	TGTGCCAGCAGCAAACGGGGGACAGGGGGCGCTCGGAAGCTGTTTTTT	CASSKRGTGGARKLFF
TRBV11-1	NA	TRBJ1-2	TRBD1	TGTGCCAGCAGGTCGGGACAGGAAGATGGCTACACCTTC	CASRSGQEDGYTF
TRBV19	NA	TRBJ1-5	NA	TGTGCCAGTAGTATAGTTGGGGGATTTGAGGGTCAGCCCCAGCATTTT	CASSIVGGFEGQPQHF
TRBV5-1	NA	TRBJ2-5	TRBD1	TGCGCCAGCAGCAGGGGACAGGGGCAAGAGACCCAGTACTTC	CASSRGQGQETQYF
TRBV7-3	NA	TRBJ2-6	NA	TGTGCCAGCAGCTTAACAGTAGCTATGGGGGCCAACGTCCTGACTTTC	CASSLTVAMGANVLTF
TRBV12-3/TRBV12-4	NA	TRBJ2-7	NA	TGTGCCAGCAACCCAAGGGGTTCCCACGGGGAGCAGTACTTC	CASNPRGSHGEQYF
TRBV5-1	few	TRBJ1-2	NA	TGCGCCAGCAGCCGGGACGGAAGGGATGGCTACACCTTC	CASSRDGRDGYTF
TRBV20-1	NA	TRBJ2-5	NA	TGCAGTGCTAGACCCGACAGACAAGAGACCCAGTACTTC	CSARPDRQETQYF
TRBV29-1	many	TRBJ1-2	NA	TGCAGCGTTGGAGGGGGGCGCATCGACTATGGCTACACCTTC	CSVGGGRIDYGYTF
TRBV7-9	many	TRBJ2-6	NA	TGTGCCAGCAGCCGCGAAGTTGGGGCCAACGTCCTGACTTTC	CASSREVGANVLTF
TRBV7-9	few	TRBJ2-7	NA	TGTGCCAGCAGCCATGGGGACGAGCAGTACTTC	CASSHGDEQYF
TRBV2	NA	TRBJ1-1	NA	TGTGCCAGCAGTGAAGTAGCAGGTCCGAACACTGAAGCTTTCTTT	CASSEVAGPNTEAFF
TRBV2	NA	TRBJ1-2	TRBD1	TGTGCCAGCAGGTCGGACAGGGGACTCTATGGCTACACCTTC	CASRSDRGLYGYTF
TRBV4-2	NA	TRBJ2-3	NA	TGTGCCAGCAGCCGGACCACAGATACGCAGTATTTT	CASSRTTDTQYF
TRBV11-1	NA	TRBJ2-5	TRBD2	TGTGCCAGCAGCCACCTAAGACTAGCGGGTTACCAAGGGCCCCAGTACTTC	CASSHLRLAGYQGPQYF
TRBV2	NA	TRBJ1-4	NA	TGTGCCAGCAGTGAGACCCTACAAGCAACTAATGAAAAACTGTTTTTT	CASSETLQATNEKLFF
TRBV2	many	TRBJ2-5	TRBD1	TGTGCCAGCAACAGGGGCGGAGGTCAAGAGACCCAGTACTTC	CASNRGGGQETQYF
TRBV6-5	NA	TRBJ1-1	NA	TGTGCCAGCAGTTACTCGACGACATCCCTGGCCGGCACTGAAGCTTTCTTT	CASSYSTTSLAGTEAFF
TRBV7-9	NA	TRBJ1-2	NA	TGTGCCAGCGGCAGGGTGGCCTATGGCTACACCTTC	CASGRVAYGYTF
TRBV10-2	few	TRBJ2-7	NA	TGCGCCAGCTCCCTGGGGGTCCATATTGAGCAGTACTTC	CASSLGVHIEQYF
TRBV12-3/TRBV12-4	many	TRBJ1-6	NA	TGTGCCAGCAGCCGTCGAAATTCACCCCTCCACTTT	CASSRRNSPLHF
TRBV12-3/TRBV12-4	NA	TRBJ2-5	TRBD2	TGTGCCAGCAGCCTCCGGACTAGAGTTGAGACCCAGTACTTC	CASSLRTRVETQYF